The subject of this entry is one T cell receptor (beta chain). This entry belongs to a study of T cell changes during pregnancy in multiple sclerosis. The data were produced by immunoSEQ multiplex PCR, yet TCRdb's version contains in-frame clones alone and is incomplete. This repertoire shows roughly 87,000 clones, roughly nine tenths found once; its top ten account for roughly 3.5%. This CDR3 comprises 17 residues. Germline trimming cut 1 base from V and 7 bases from J; bases unmatched to any gene: 14. The germline V gene has CDR1 SGHTS and CDR2 YDEGEE. The chain employs TRBV5-8 and TRBJ2-1, with 7 bases identical to TRBD2. The TCR originated in a female donor in good health, serving as a control in a pregnancy study. Some clones in this sample may be carry-over from other donors' samples. The sample in question was PBMCs, obtained in the first trimester of pregnancy. The CDR3 DNA reads as TGTGCCAGCAGCTTGCCCCGAGGAGCGGGGACGAGGAATGAGCAGTTCTTC. It codes for CASSLPRGAGTRNEQFF. Full variable domain (outside the CDR3, taken from reference TRBV5-8 and TRBJ2-1): EAGVTQSPTHLIKTRGQQATLRCSPISGHTSVYWYQQALGLGLQFLLWYDEGEERNRGNFPPRFSGRQFPNYSSELNVNALELEDSALYLCASSLPRGAGTRNEQFFGPGTRLTVL.